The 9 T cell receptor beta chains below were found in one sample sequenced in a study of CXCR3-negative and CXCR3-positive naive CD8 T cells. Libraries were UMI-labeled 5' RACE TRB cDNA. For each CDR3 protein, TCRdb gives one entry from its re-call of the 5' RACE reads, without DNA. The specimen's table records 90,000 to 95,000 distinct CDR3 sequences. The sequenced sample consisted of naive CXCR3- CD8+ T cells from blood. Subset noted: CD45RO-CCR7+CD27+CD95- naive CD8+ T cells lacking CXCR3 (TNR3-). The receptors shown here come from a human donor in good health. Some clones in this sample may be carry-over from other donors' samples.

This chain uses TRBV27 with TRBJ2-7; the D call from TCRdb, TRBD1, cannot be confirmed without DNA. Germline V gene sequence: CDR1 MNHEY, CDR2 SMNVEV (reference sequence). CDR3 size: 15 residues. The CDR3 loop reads CASSLSPGRRYEQYF.

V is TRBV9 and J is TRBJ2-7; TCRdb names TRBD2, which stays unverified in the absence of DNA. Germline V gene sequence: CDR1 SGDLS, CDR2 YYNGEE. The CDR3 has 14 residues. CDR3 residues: CASSVGGTYREQYF. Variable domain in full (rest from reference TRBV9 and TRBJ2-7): DSGVTQTPKHLITATGQRVTLRCSPRSGDLSVYWYQQSLDQGLQFLIQYYNGEERAKGNILERFSAQQFPDLHSELNLSSLELGDSALYFCASSVGGTYREQYFGPGTRLTVT.

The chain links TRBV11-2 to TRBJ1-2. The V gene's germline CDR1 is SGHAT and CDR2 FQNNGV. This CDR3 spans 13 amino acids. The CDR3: CASREAGNDGYTF.

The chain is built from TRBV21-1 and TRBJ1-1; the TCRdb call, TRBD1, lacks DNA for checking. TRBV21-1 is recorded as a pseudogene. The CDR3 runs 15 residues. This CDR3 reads CASRRDRGWGPRAFF.

The CDR3 region is CASSPQGTEQYF. This chain connects TRBV5-1 to TRBJ2-7; as DNA is missing, the TRBD1 call by TCRdb cannot be tested. The CDR3 consists of 12 residues. CDR1 and CDR2 from the germline V gene are SGHRS and YFSETQ.

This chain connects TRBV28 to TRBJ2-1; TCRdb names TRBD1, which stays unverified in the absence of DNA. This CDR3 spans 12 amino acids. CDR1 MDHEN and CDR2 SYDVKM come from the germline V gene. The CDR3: CASNGGYNEQFF.

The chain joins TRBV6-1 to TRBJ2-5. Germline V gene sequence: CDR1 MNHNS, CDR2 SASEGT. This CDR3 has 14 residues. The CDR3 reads CASSEALREETQYF.

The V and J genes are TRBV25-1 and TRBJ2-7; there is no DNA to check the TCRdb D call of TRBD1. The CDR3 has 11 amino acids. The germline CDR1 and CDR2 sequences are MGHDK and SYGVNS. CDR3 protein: CASGTGYEQYF.

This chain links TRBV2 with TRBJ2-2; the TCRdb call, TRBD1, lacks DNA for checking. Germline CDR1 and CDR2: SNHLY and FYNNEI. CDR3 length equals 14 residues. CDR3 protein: CASRTGTGAGELFF.